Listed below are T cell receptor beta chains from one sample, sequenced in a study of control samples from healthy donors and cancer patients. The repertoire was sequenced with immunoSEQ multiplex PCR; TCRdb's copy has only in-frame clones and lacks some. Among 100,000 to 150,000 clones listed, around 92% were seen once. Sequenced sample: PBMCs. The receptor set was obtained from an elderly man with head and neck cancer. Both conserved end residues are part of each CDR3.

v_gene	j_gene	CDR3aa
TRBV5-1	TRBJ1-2	CASSSDRQDHGYTF
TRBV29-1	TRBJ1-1	CSVLRVGYTEAFF
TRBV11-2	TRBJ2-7	CASSRVAGQGPYEQYF
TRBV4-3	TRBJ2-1	CASSQGWGLNNEQFF
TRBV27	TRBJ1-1	CASSFLYAGRQNTEAFF
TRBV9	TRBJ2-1	CASSASGRFNEQFF
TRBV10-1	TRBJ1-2	CASSAPGGYGYTF
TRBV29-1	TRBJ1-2	CSVTRDRGSAEGYTF
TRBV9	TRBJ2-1	CASSAKDPYNEQFF
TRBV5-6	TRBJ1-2	CASSLPGVHGYTF
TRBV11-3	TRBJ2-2	CASSLVGTGELFF
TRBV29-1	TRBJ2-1	CSVGGQGFVNEQFF
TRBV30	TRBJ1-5	CAWSAYSPPGGLNQPQHF
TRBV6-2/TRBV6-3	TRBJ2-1	CASSRDGLAGGREQFF
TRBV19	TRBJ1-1	CASSVQGRTEAFF
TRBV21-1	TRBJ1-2	CASSKGTEAVGTNYGYTF
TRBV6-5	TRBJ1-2	CASSYRTGGDGYTF
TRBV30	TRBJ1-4	CAHRVWEKLFF
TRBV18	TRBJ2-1	CASSPVSGNEQFF
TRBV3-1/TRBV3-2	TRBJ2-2	CASTRQNTGELFF
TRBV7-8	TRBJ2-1	CASSFFKRRGNEQFF
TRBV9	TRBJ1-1	CASSVAGVGTEAFF
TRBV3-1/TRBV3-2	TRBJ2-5	CASSLFLGGQGAETQYF
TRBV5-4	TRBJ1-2	CASSFAGWTYGYTF
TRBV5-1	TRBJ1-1	CASSSEPGNTEAFF
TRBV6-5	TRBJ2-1	CASSRGGNEQFF
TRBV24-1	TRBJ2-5	CATSDTRGAGETQYF
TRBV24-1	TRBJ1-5	CATSVPSGLLNQPQHF
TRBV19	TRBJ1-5	CASSRGGNQPQHF
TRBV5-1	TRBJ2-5	CASSSGWQGNQETQYF